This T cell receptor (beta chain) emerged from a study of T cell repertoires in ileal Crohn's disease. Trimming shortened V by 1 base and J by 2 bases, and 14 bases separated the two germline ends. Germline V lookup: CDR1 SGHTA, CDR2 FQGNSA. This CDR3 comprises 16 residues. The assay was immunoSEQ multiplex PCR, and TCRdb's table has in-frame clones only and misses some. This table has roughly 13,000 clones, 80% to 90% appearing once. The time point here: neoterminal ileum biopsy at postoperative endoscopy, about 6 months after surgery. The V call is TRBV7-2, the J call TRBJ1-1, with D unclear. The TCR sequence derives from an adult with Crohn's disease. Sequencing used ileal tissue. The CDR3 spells CASSLDLGRSNTEAFF. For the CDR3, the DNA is TGTGCCAGCAGCTTAGATTTAGGCAGGTCAAACACTGAAGCTTTCTTT.